This T cell receptor (beta chain) comes out of a study of breast tumors, draining lymph nodes, adjacent tissues. Findings and caveats of the study: Tumors had less TCR diversity than lymph nodes, more than nontumor tissue. Compared with basal-like, luminal-like tumors shared significantly more repertoire with nontumor tissue. That most tumor T cells come from lymph nodes remained unproven. Findings are consistent with lymph node origin and intratumoral expansion of most tumor T cells.

Samples came from axillary lymph nodes draining the breast cancer. V lost 0 bases and J 7 bases, leaving 10 bases between the germline ends. In germline, CDR1 is SGHKS, CDR2 YYEKEE (reference sequence). The CDR3 has 14 residues. Comments on this clonotype: As yet, its antigen is unknown.

TCRdb ran MiXCR on the multiplex PCR reads and lists one entry per CDR3 protein. The table has about 230,000 distinct CDR3 sequences, 32% seen once. The sample consisted of axillary lymph node tissue. This chain uses TRBV5-5 with TRBJ1-4; D is unclear. This TCR was sampled from a female donor with breast cancer. Some clones in this sample may be carry-over from other donors' samples. The CDR3 coding sequence is TGTGCCAGCAGCTTGGGTGTGGGGTTTGAAAAACTGTTTTTT. Its protein product is CASSLGVGFEKLFF.